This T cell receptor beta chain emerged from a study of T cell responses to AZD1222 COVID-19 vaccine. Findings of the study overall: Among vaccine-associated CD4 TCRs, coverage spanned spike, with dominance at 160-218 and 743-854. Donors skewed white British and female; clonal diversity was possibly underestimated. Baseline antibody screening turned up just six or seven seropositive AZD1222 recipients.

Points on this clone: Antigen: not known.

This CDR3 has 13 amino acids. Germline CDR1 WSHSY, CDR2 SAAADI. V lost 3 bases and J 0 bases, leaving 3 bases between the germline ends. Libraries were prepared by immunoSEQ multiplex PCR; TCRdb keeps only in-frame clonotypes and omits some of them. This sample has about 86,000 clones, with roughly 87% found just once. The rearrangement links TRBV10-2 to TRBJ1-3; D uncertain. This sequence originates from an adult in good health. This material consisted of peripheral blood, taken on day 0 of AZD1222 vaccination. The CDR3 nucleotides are TGCGCCAGCAGTGACCTCTCTGGAAACACCATATATTTT. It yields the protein CASSDLSGNTIYF.